The clone carrying this TCR beta chain showed up just once. What it recognizes is unknown. The data belong to a study of post-analysis software for immune sequencing data. General study points: Co-batched samples clustered tightly together by F measure. TRBV5-6, TRBV5-1 and TRBV20-1 were among five TRBV segments more frequent in patients than controls.

Per the germline V gene, CDR1 is LNHDA and CDR2 is SQIVND (reference sequence). J gave up 7 bases and V 4 bases, and 5 bases lay outside the gene matches. The CDR3 sequence is 14 residues long. Built from TCR beta cDNA, the libraries had unique molecular identifiers in them. Via MiXCR, TCRdb re-called the PCR reads, giving one row per CDR3 protein. The sample has 600,000 to 750,000 distinct CDR3 sequences, approximately 59% seen once; the top ten hold 11%. This clonotype was obtained from a girl aged 2-10 years with multiple sclerosis. The chain uses TRBV19 and TRBJ2-1; 9 bases are a match to TRBD2. The specimen was blood. CDR3 protein: CASSSSGSRNEQFF. The CDR3, as DNA: TGTGCCAGTAGTAGTAGCGGGAGTAGAAATGAGCAGTTCTTC.